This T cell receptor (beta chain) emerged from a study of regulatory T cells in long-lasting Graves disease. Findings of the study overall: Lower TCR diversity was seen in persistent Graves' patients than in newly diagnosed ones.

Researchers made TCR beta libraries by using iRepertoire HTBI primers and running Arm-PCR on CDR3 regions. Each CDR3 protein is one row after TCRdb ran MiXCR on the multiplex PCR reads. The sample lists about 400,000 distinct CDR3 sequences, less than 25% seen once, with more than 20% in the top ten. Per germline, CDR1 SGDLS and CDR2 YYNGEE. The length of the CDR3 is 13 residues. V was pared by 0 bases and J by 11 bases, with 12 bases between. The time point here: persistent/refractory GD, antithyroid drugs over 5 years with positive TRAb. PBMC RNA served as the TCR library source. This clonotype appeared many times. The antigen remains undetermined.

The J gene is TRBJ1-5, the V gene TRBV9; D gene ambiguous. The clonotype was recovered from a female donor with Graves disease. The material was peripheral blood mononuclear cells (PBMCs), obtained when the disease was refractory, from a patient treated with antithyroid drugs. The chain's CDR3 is CASSVEGSGSQHF. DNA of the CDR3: TGTGCCAGCAGCGTAGAGGGCTCGGGGTCCCAGCATTTT.